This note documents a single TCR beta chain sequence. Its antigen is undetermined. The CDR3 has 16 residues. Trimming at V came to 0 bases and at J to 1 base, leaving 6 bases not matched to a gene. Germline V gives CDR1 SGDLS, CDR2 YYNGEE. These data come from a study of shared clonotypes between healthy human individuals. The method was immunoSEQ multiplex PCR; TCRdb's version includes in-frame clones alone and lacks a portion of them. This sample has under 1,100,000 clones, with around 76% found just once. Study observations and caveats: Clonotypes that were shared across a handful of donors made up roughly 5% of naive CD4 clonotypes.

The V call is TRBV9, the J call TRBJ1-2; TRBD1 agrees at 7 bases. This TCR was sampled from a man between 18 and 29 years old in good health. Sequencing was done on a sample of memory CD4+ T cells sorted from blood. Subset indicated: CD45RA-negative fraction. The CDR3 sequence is CASSVEGTEDNYGYTF. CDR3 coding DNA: TGTGCCAGCAGCGTAGAAGGGACAGAGGATAACTATGGCTACACCTTC.